The following is a TCR beta chain sequence with its context. There are a few counts of this clonotype. Its cognate antigen has yet to be identified. Base qualities are not provided; no much larger clone lies one nucleotide away. The data were taken from a study of T cells after yellow fever vaccination (dated by TCRdb to between 2018 and 2021). With respect to the entire study: Libraries from fractions with low cell numbers were prepared with the SMART-Seq v4 Ultra Low Input RNA kit. To follow T-cell clones before and after both primary and booster YFV17D yellow fever vaccination, bulk TCR alpha and beta repertoires underwent longitudinal sequencing. Two healthy male donors made up the cohort, one aged 18 to 29 years and the other aged 30 to 40 years. Bulk PBMC replicates and cell subsets were isolated from blood drawn at multiple timepoints before and after both primary and secondary immunization. Results and caveats for the whole study, not just this receptor: Computational filtering was needed because FACS-sorted repertoires could contain abundant contaminating clonotypes from the bulk population. Most clones expanded after primary vaccination (about 96% of CD4 and 88% of CD8) were re-detected after the booster, suggesting that broad memory maintenance occurred. A small share of clonotypes occurred in both CD4 and CD8 compartments, likely arising from convergent recombination. Because only two donors were included in the study, the extent to which the findings can be generalized is limited. The secondary T-cell response was found to be weaker but faster than the primary response, with a peak reached on day 5 rather than on day 15.

Per the publication, the treatment or condition label means: live attenuated yellow fever vaccine strain. A standard Ficoll-Paque protocol was used to isolate PBMCs from peripheral blood. Dynabeads CD4 and CD8 positive selection kits were used to isolate CD4 and CD8 T-cell fractions. RNA was extracted with TriZol from bulk PBMCs, CD4 and CD8 fractions, and dextramer-positive and dextramer-negative fractions. From the cysteine up to the phenylalanine, the CDR3 has a length of 13 residues. Only the CDR3 part of the read is kept: 39 bases, read in frame from the first base. A distance of 10 bases separates the germline ends of V and J, which lose 5 bases and 1 base respectively. The germline V gene (reference sequence) supplies CDR1 DFQATT and CDR2 SNEGSKA. TCRdb shows the sequencer as Illumina NovaSeq 6000. TCR cDNA was synthesized by 5'RACE template switching, through which a universal primer site and unique molecular identifiers were introduced. Priming for cDNA synthesis came from both the TCR alpha and TCR beta constant segments. Two PCR steps were used to amplify libraries, with sample barcodes and sequencing adapters being added in the second step. Libraries were sequenced on Illumina HiSeq 2500 (2x100 bp) or NovaSeq (2x150 bp). The original methods were these. MIGEC handled demultiplexing of reads and collapsing into UMI consensus sequences, while MiXCR performed V(D)J alignment. Vaccine-responding clonotypes were identified with edgeR using replicate PBMC samples, with FDR below 0.01 and a log2 fold change above 5 up to day 15 being required. Each bulk clonotype was labeled CD4 or CD8 based on which sequenced repertoire, CD4 or CD8, contained the clonotype at higher abundance. TCRdb redid the processing of the public reads, applying fastp at Q25 and MiXCR, and retained in-frame beta chains. Rows with a matching CDR3 protein are joined into one entry that keeps the most common DNA and genes. These V and J calls are TCRdb output, not the study's own analysis. This sample holds around 340,000 distinct CDR3 sequences; roughly an eighth were observed only once. The ten largest clones take up about 3% of the sample.

The sequence was obtained from a man between 18 and 35 years old who received the YFV17D yellow fever vaccine. The chain was built from TRBV20-1 and TRBJ2-3; the D gene is perhaps TRBD1, from 6 matching bases. The sample consisted of CD4+ T cells sorted from PBMCs, taken 15 days after the yellow fever booster vaccination. The CDR3 amino acid sequence is: CSAYRVGTDTQYF. The sequenced DNA: TGCAGTGCTTACAGGGTGGGCACAGATACGCAGTATTTT.